The source of this TCR beta chain is a study of shared clonotypes between healthy human individuals. Overall study findings and caveats: As a rule, naive subsets had a larger estimated richness than memory subsets. Specimens sampled were limited to blood, with tissue repertoires likely differing. Even with large depth, rarefaction showed that sorted-subset sequencing was incomplete.

The protocol was immunoSEQ multiplex PCR, while the TCRdb copy is restricted to in-frame clones and leaves out a portion. The table records about 2 million clones, about 94% of them present only once. Points on this clone: Its antigen is currently unknown. Other DNA sequences within the sample encode an identical CDR3.

Positive CCR7 selection of CD45RO-negative cells yielded the naive CD8 cells, and terminally differentiated effector memory CD45RA+ cells were excluded. Healthy and HIV-negative, the adult donors had no recent acute infections or vaccinations. Specimen: naive CD8+ T cells sorted from blood. This sequence was found in a young man in good health.

CDR3 coding DNA: TGTGCCAGCAGTTCCACCGGGGAGCTGTTTTTT. Translation gives CASSSTGELFF. This chain connects TRBV6-5 to TRBJ2-2; D is ambiguous. Germline assignment: CDR1 MNHEY and CDR2 SVGAGI. This CDR3 contains 11 residues. The V end lost 4 bases, the J end lost 4 bases, and 1 base lay between the germline ends.